The text below deals with one T cell receptor beta chain. Healthy bone marrow donors supplied every sample. A multiplex PCR was run with 60 Vbeta primers and 13 Jbeta primers. The assay was immunoSEQ multiplex PCR, and TCRdb's table has in-frame clones only and misses some. The table includes around 140,000 clones, approximately 74% detected once. The sample originates from a study of cytomegalovirus exposure and HLA in healthy donors. Whole-study context: Earlier work reported about 110 million unique TCR beta sequences from 150 million to 200 million T cells. Clustering assigned approximately 78% of the approximately 400 genotyped donors to the Caucasian-associated ancestry cluster.

V was clipped by 3 bases and J by 7 bases, with 19 bases between them. The CDR3 is 15 residues long. Germline V gives CDR1 MDHEN, CDR2 SYDVKM. Material for sequencing was PBMCs. This clonotype originated in a male donor in good health and CMV-seronegative. This chain links TRBV28 with TRBJ2-7; D ambiguous. For the CDR3, the DNA is TGTGCCAGCAGTTTGGGCTCTCTACCTACGGATGAGCAGTACTTC. It codes for CASSLGSLPTDEQYF.